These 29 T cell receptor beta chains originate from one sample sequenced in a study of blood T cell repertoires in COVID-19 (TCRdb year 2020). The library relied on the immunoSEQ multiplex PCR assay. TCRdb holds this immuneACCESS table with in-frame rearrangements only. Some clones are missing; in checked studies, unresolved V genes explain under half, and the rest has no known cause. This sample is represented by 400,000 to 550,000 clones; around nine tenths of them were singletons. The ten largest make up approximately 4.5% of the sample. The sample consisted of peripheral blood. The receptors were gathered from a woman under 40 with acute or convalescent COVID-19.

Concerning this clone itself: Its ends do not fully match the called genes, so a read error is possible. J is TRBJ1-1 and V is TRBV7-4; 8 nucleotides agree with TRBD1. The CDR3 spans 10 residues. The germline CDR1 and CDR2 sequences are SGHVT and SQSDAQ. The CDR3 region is CASSQGAAVF. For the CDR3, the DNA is TGTGCCAGCAGCCAGGGGGCCGCAGTCTTT.

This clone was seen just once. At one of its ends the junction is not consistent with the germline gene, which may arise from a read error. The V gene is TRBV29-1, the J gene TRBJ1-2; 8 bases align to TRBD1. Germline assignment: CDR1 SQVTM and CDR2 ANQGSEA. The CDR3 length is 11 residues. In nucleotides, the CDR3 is TGCAGCGTTCGGACAGGGAACGTACAGGCCTTC. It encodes CSVRTGNVQAF.

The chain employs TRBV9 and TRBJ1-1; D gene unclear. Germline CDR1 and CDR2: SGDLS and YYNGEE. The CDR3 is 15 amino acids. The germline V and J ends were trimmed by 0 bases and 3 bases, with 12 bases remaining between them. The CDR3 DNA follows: TGTGCCAGCAGCGTAGTTGTCACCGGGGACACTGAAGCTTTCTTT. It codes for CASSVVVTGDTEAFF.

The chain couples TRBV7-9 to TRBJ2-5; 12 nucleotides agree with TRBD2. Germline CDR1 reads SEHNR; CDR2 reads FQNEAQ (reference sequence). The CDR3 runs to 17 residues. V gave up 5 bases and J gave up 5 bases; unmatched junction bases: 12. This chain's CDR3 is CASSPLAGGIGRETQYF. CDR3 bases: TGTGCCAGCAGCCCGCTAGCGGGGGGGATTGGCCGGGAGACCCAGTACTTC.

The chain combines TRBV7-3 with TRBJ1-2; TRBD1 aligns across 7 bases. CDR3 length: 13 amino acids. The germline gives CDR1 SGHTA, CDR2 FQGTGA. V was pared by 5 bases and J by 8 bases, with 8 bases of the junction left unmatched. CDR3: CASSPSGGGGYTF. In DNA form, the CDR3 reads TGTGCCAGCAGCCCGTCAGGGGGAGGAGGCTACACCTTC.

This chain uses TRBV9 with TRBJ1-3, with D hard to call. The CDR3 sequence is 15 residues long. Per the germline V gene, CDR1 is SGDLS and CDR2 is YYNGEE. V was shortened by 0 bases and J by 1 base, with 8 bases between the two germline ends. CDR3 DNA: TGTGCCAGCAGCGTAGCGGTTGGTTCTGGAAACACCATATATTTT. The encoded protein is CASSVAVGSGNTIYF.

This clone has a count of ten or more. The DNA of the CDR3 is TGTGCCAGCAGCTTAGTTGAAACAGGGCTAATCACCGGGGAGCTGTTTTTT. Translation: CASSLVETGLITGELFF. J is TRBJ2-2 and V is TRBV7-9, with D tentatively TRBD1 (6 bases). The V end was cut by 1 base, the J end by 4 bases, with 16 bases between. This CDR3 is 17 amino acids long. Germline V gives CDR1 SEHNR, CDR2 FQNEAQ (reference sequence).

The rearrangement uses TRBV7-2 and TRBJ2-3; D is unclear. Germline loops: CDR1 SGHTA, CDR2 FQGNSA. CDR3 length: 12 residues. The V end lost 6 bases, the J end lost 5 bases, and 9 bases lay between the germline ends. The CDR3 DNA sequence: TGTGCCAGCAGTCCTCGGGTAGATACGCAGTATTTT. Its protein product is CASSPRVDTQYF. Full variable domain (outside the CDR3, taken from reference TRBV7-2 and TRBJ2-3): GAGVSQSPSNKVTEKGKDVELRCDPISGHTALYWYRQSLGQGLEFLIYFQGNSAPDKSGLPSDRFSAERTGGSVSTLTIQRTQQEDSAVYLCASSPRVDTQYFGPGTRLTVL.

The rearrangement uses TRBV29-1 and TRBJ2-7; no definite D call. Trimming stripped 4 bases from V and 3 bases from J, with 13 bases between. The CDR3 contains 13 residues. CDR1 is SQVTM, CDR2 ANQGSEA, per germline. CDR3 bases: TGCAGCGTTGTTGTATTGGGCAGCTACGAGCAGTACTTC. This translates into CSVVVLGSYEQYF.

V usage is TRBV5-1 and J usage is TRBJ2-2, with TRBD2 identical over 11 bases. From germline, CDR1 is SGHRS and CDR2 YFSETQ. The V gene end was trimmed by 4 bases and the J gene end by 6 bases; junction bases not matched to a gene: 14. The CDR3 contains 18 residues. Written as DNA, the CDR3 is TGCGCCAGCAGCCCTACCCCTAGCGGGGGGCCCATGTCCGGGGAGCTGTTTTTT. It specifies CASSPTPSGGPMSGELFF. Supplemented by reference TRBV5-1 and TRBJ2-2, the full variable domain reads KAGVTQTPRYLIKTRGQQVTLSCSPISGHRSVSWYQQTPGQGLQFLFEYFSETQRNKGNFPGRFSGRQFSNSRSEMNVSTLELGDSALYLCASSPTPSGGPMSGELFFGEGSRLTVL.

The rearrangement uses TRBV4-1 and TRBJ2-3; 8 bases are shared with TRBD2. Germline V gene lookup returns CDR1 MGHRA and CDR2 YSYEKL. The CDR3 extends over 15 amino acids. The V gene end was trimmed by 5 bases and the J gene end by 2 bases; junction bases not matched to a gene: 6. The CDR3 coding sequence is TGCGCCAGCAGCTCGCGGGGGGTCGCCACAGATACGCAGTATTTT. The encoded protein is CASSSRGVATDTQYF.

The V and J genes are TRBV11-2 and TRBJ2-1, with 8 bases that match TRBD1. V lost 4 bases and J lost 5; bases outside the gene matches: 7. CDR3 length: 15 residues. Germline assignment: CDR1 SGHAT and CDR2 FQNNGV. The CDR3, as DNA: TGTGCCAGCAGCTATCTACAGGGGGGAAACAATGAGCAGTTCTTC. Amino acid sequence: CASSYLQGGNNEQFF.

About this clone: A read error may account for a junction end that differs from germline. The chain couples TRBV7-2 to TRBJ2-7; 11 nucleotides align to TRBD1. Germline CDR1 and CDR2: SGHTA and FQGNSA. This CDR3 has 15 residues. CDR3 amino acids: CASSLAGTGGYEQYF. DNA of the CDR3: TGTGCCAGCAGCCTAGCCGGGACAGGGGGCTACGAGCAGTACTTC.

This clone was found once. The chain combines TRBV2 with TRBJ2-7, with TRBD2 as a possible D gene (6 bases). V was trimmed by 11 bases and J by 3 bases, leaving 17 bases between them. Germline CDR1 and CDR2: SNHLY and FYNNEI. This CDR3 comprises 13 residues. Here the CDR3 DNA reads TGTGCCTCCCAGGGCGGGGCCAGCTACGAGCAGTACTTC. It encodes CASQGGASYEQYF.

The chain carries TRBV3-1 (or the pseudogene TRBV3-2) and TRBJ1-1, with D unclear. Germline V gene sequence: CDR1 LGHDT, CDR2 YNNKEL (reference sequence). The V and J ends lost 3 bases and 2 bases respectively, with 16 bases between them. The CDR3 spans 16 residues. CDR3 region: CASSHPMRGSNTEAFF. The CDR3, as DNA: TGTGCCAGCAGCCACCCCATGCGGGGTAGCAACACTGAAGCTTTCTTT.

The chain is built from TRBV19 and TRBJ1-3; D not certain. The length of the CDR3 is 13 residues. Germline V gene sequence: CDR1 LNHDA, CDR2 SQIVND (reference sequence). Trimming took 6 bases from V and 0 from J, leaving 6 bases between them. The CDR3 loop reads CASRSSSGNTIYF. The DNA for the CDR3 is TGTGCCAGTAGATCGAGCTCTGGAAACACCATATATTTT.

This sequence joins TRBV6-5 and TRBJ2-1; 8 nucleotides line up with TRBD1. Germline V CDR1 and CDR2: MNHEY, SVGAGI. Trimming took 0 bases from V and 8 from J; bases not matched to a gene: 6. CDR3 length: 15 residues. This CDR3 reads CASSYSGTGWYEQFF. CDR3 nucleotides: TGTGCCAGCAGTTACTCCGGGACAGGATGGTATGAGCAGTTCTTC.

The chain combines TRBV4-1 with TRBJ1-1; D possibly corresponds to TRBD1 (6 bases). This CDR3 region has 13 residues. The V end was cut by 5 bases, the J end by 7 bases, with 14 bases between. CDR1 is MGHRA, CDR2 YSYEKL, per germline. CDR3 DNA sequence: TGCGCCAGCAGCGAACAGGGAAGCCGTGAAGCTTTCTTT. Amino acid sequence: CASSEQGSREAFF.

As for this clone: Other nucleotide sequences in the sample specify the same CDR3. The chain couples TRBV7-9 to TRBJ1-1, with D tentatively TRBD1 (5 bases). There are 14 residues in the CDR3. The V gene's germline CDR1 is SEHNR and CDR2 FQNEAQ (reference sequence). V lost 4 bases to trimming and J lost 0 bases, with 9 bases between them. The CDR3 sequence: CASSSTVMNTEAFF. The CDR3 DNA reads TGTGCCAGCAGCTCGACAGTTATGAACACTGAAGCTTTCTTT.

The DNA of the CDR3 is TGTGCCAGCAGTTACGCGACTAGCTCCTACAATGAGCAGTTCTTC. Amino acid sequence: CASSYATSSYNEQFF. The rearrangement links TRBV6-5 to TRBJ2-1, with D tentatively TRBD2 (6 bases). This CDR3 is 15 amino acids long. Germline V gene lookup returns CDR1 MNHEY and CDR2 SVGAGI. Trimming took 2 bases from V and 0 from J, leaving 8 bases between them.

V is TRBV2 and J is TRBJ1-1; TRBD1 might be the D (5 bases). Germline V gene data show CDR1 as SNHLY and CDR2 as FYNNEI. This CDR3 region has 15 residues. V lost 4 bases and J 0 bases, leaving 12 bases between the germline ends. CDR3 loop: CASSGGGRLNTEAFF. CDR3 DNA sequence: TGTGCCAGCAGTGGGGGGGGACGCCTGAACACTGAAGCTTTCTTT.

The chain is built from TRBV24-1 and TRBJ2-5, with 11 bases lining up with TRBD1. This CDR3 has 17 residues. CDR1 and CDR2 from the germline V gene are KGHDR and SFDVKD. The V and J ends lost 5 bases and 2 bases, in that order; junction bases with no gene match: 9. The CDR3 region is CATSVAGTGGRQETQYF. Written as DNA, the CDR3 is TGTGCCACCAGTGTTGCGGGGACAGGGGGGCGGCAAGAGACCCAGTACTTC.

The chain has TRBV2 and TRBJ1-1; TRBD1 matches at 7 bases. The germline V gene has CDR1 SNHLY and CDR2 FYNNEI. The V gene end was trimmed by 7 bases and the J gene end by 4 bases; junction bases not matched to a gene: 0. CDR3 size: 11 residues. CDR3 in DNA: TGTGCCAGCAACAGGGGCACTGAAGCTTTCTTT. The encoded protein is CASNRGTEAFF. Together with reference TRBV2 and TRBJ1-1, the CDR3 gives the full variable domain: EPEVTQTPSHQVTQMGQEVILRCVPISNHLYFYWYRQILGQKVEFLVSFYNNEISEKSEIFDDQFSVERPDGSNFTLKIRSTKLEDSAMYFCASNRGTEAFFGQGTRLTVV.

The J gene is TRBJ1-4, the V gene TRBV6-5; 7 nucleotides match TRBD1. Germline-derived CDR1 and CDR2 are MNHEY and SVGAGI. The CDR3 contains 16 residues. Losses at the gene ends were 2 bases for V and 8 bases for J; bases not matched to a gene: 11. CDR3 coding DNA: TGTGCCAGCAGTTACCAGAGCGACAGGGTGTACGAAAAACTGTTTTTT. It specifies CASSYQSDRVYEKLFF.

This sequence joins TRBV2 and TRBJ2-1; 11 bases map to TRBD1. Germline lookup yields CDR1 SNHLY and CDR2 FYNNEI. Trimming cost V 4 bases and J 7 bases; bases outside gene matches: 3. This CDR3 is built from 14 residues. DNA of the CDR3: TGTGCCAGCAGTGGGACAGGGGGCAGGAATGAGCAGTTCTTC. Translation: CASSGTGGRNEQFF.

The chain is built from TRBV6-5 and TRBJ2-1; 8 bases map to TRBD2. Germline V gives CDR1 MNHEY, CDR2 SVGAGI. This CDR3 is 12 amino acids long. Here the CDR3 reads CGSGGLLNEQFF. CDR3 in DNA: TGTGGGTCGGGGGGGCTTCTGAATGAGCAGTTCTTC.

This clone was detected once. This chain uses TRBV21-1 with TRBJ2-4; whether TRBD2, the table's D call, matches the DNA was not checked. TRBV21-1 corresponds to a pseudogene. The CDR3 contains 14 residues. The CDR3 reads CASSPRRSRGIQYF. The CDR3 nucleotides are TGTGCCAGCAGCCCACGGCGGAGTAGAGGCATTCAGTACTTC.

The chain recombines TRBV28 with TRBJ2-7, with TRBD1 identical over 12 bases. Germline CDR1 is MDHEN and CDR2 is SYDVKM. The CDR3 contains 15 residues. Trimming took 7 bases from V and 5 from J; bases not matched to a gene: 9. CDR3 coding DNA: TGTGCCAGCAAACCGCCGGGACAGGGGGCCCACGAGCAGTACTTC. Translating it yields CASKPPGQGAHEQYF. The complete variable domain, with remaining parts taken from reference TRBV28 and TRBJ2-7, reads DVKVTQSSRYLVKRTGEKVFLECVQDMDHENMFWYRQDPGLGLRLIYFSYDVKMKEKGDIPEGYSVSREKKERFSLILESASTNQTSMYLCASKPPGQGAHEQYFGPGTRLTVT.

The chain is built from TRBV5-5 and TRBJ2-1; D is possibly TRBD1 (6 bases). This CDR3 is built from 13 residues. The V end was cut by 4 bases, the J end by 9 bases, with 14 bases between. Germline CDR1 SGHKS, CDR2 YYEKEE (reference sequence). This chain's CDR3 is CASSQNRETEQFF. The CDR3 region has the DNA TGTGCCAGCAGCCAGAACAGGGAGACTGAGCAGTTCTTC.